Here is one T cell receptor beta chain with its context. The data belong to a study of blood T cell repertoires in COVID-19. As for the study in general: In each case, the material was cDNA or gDNA derived from T cells, B-cell-depleted T cells, or PBMCs.

Germline CDR1 and CDR2: ENHRY and SYGVKD. V lost 7 bases and J lost 3; bases outside the gene matches: 6. The length of the CDR3 is 15 residues. Original handling: Reference gene primers were amplified, and this amplification served to estimate nucleated cell counts. Sequencing used immunoSEQ multiplex PCR; TCRdb keeps in-frame clones, though not all of them. V, J and clone size were drawn from that table, and D and trimming were deduced from the DNA. Among around 55,000 clones listed, over 75% were seen once. The sequencing sample was made of peripheral blood. The chain carries TRBV10-3 and TRBJ2-3; 11 bases map to TRBD1. This TCR was sampled from a human donor with active COVID-19. The donor label of this sample is uncertain. The CDR3 protein is CAINGGDRGTDTQYF. Here the CDR3 DNA reads TGTGCCATCAACGGAGGGGACAGGGGGACAGATACGCAGTATTTT.